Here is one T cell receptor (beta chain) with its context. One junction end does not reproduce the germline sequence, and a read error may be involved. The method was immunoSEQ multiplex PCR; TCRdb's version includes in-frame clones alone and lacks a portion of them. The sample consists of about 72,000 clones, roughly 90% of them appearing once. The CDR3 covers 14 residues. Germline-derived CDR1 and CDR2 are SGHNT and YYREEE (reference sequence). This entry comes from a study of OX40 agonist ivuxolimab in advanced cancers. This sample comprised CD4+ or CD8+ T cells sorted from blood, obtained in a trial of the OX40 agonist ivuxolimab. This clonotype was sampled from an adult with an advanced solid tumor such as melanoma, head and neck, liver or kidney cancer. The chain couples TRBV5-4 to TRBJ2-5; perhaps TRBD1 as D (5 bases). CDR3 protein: CASSLGWGQDTQYF. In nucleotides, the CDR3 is TGTGCCAGCAGCTTGGGGTGGGGCCAAGATACCCAGTACTTC.